A selection of T cell receptor beta chains follows, all from one sample in a study of tumor-infiltrating lymphocytes in primary liver carcinoma. MiXCR, applied by TCRdb to the multiplex PCR reads, yields one record per CDR3 protein. The profile shows roughly 100,000 distinct CDR3 sequences, roughly 85% of them singletons. Material: liver tumor tissue from sampling region 3. All receptors derive from a man between 40 and 49 years old with primary liver carcinoma and hepatitis B virus infection. Each CDR3 is given with its conserved first and last residue. The D gene is left open where the match is weak. Only some rows state a clone size, as once, few, many or a class for expanded clones.

clone size: .
V gene: TRBV11-1
J gene: TRBJ2-1
D gene: .
CDR3 protein: CISTRLVGGEQFF
CDR3 DNA: TGTATCAGCACGCGACTGGTTGGGGGTGAGCAGTTCTTC

clone size: .
V gene: TRBV4-3
J gene: TRBJ1-1
D gene: .
CDR3 protein: CTSSPVGGGMNIDAFF
CDR3 DNA: TGCACCAGCAGCCCTGTGGGCGGGGGAATGAACATTGACGCTTTCTTT

clone size: many
V gene: TRBV5-1
J gene: TRBJ2-3
D gene: TRBD1
CDR3 protein: CASRTPSADRGQSTDTQYF
CDR3 DNA: TGCGCCAGCAGAACCCCCAGCGCGGACAGGGGCCAAAGCACAGATACGCAGTATTTT

clone size: .
V gene: TRBV12-3/TRBV12-4
J gene: TRBJ2-7
D gene: .
CDR3 protein: CACSSTYEQHF
CDR3 DNA: TGTGCCTGCAGTTCCACCTACGAGCAGCACTTC

clone size: .
V gene: TRBV30
J gene: TRBJ2-2
D gene: TRBD2
CDR3 protein: CAWSASGTSEPGELFF
CDR3 DNA: TGTGCCTGGAGTGCCTCTGGGACTAGCGAACCCGGGGAGCTGTTTTTT

clone size: few
V gene: TRBV12-3/TRBV12-4
J gene: TRBJ2-1
D gene: .
CDR3 protein: CASSLLGGRGEQFF
CDR3 DNA: TGTGCCAGCAGTTTATTGGGGGGGAGGGGGGAGCAGTTCTTC

clone size: .
V gene: TRBV14
J gene: TRBJ2-1
D gene: TRBD2
CDR3 protein: CASSTVAGWINNERFF
CDR3 DNA: TGTGCCAGCAGTACCGTAGCGGGATGGATAAACAATGAGCGGTTCTTC

clone size: .
V gene: TRBV29-1
J gene: TRBJ2-3
D gene: TRBD2
CDR3 protein: CSAEGSGSTDTHYF
CDR3 DNA: TGCAGCGCTGAGGGTAGCGGGAGTACGGATACGCACTATTTT

clone size: many
V gene: TRBV6-1
J gene: TRBJ2-7
D gene: TRBD1
CDR3 protein: CASSPGTGLVEQYF
CDR3 DNA: TGTGCCAGCAGCCCCGGGACAGGGTTGGTCGAGCAGTACTTC

clone size: .
V gene: TRBV7-9
J gene: TRBJ1-5
D gene: .
CDR3 protein: CTSCPQGGSNQSQHF
CDR3 DNA: TGTACCAGCTGCCCCCAGGGAGGAAGCAATCAGTCCCAGCATTTT

clone size: .
V gene: TRBV6-5
J gene: TRBJ2-1
D gene: TRBD2
CDR3 protein: CARSYSGAGVRNEQFF
CDR3 DNA: TGTGCCCGCAGTTACTCTGGCGCGGGGGTGCGGAATGAGCAGTTTTTC

clone size: .
V gene: TRBV11-2
J gene: TRBJ2-7
D gene: TRBD2
CDR3 protein: CASSSRLAGGGEHYF
CDR3 DNA: TGTGCTAGCAGCTCACGACTAGCGGGAGGGGGGGAGCATTACTTC

clone size: .
V gene: TRBV4-1
J gene: TRBJ2-3
D gene: .
CDR3 protein: CASSETSGTPETQYF
CDR3 DNA: TGCGCCAGCAGCGAGACTAGTGGTACGCCAGAAACGCAGTATTTT

clone size: .
V gene: TRBV12-3/TRBV12-4
J gene: TRBJ2-2
D gene: .
CDR3 protein: CVSSYSVGIGELFF
CDR3 DNA: TGTGTCAGCAGTTACTCCGTGGGCATCGGGGAGCTGTTTTTT

clone size: .
V gene: TRBV28
J gene: TRBJ1-6
D gene: .
CDR3 protein: CPSSLAGLNSPLHF
CDR3 DNA: TGTCCCAGCAGTTTGGCAGGCCTTAATTCACCCCTCCACTTT

clone size: .
V gene: TRBV11-2
J gene: TRBJ1-5
D gene: TRBD1
CDR3 protein: CASGQGPSESQHF
CDR3 DNA: TGTGCCAGTGGACAGGGGCCCAGTGAATCCCAGCATTTT

clone size: .
V gene: TRBV5-1
J gene: TRBJ2-2
D gene: .
CDR3 protein: CASSFETSGRNTWERFF
CDR3 DNA: TGCGCCAGCAGCTTCGAAACTAGTGGGAGGAATACCTGGGAGCGGTTTTTT

clone size: .
V gene: TRBV30
J gene: TRBJ1-1
D gene: .
CDR3 protein: CAWNVRASTEAFF
CDR3 DNA: TGTGCCTGGAATGTAAGAGCGTCCACTGAAGCTTTCTTT

clone size: few
V gene: TRBV18
J gene: TRBJ1-1
D gene: TRBD1
CDR3 protein: CASSPRSGTGDNTEAFF
CDR3 DNA: TGTGCCAGCTCACCACGGTCGGGGACAGGGGATAACACTGAAGCTTTCTTT

clone size: .
V gene: TRBV11-2
J gene: TRBJ2-1
D gene: .
CDR3 protein: CASSADVLGRNPFYNEQFF
CDR3 DNA: TGTGCCAGCAGCGCCGACGTTTTAGGGCGAAATCCATTCTACAACGAGCAGTTCTTC

clone size: .
V gene: TRBV11-1
J gene: TRBJ2-1
D gene: .
CDR3 protein: CASTRLVGDEQFF
CDR3 DNA: TGTGCCAGCACTCGACTGGTTGGGGATGAGCAGTTCTTC

clone size: once
V gene: TRBV28
J gene: TRBJ1-2
D gene: TRBD1
CDR3 protein: CANGRQGVEGYTF
CDR3 DNA: TGTGCCAACGGCCGACAGGGGGTAGAGGGCTACACCTTC

clone size: .
V gene: TRBV5-5
J gene: TRBJ2-7
D gene: .
CDR3 protein: CANSYGLSYEQYF
CDR3 DNA: TGTGCCAACAGCTACGGACTCTCCTACGAGCAGTACTTC

clone size: .
V gene: TRBV11-1
J gene: TRBJ2-4
D gene: TRBD2
CDR3 protein: CASSFPRTSGTKSIQYF
CDR3 DNA: TGTGCTAGCAGCTTTCCCAGGACTAGCGGGACCAAGAGCATTCAGTACTTC

clone size: few
V gene: TRBV15
J gene: TRBJ1-2
D gene: TRBD1
CDR3 protein: CATRPGTGGGYTF
CDR3 DNA: TGTGCCACCAGACCCGGGACAGGGGGCGGCTACACCTTC

clone size: .
V gene: TRBV7-8
J gene: TRBJ2-1
D gene: .
CDR3 protein: CASSVAGRRNEQFF
CDR3 DNA: TGTGCCAGCAGCGTAGCCGGCCGCAGGAATGAGCAGTTCTTC

clone size: many
V gene: TRBV5-4
J gene: TRBJ2-7
D gene: .
CDR3 protein: CASSLTGTHEQYF
CDR3 DNA: TGTGCCAGCAGCCTGACCGGGACCCACGAGCAGTACTTC

clone size: .
V gene: TRBV28
J gene: TRBJ2-1
D gene: .
CDR3 protein: CSSSPPSDNEQFF
CDR3 DNA: TGTTCCAGCAGTCCCCCATCGGACAATGAGCAGTTCTTC

clone size: .
V gene: TRBV4-2
J gene: TRBJ2-6
D gene: .
CDR3 protein: CASSQEACSVANVLTF
CDR3 DNA: TGTGCCAGCAGCCAAGAAGCATGCTCTGTGGCCAACGTCCTGACTTTC

clone size: .
V gene: TRBV4-3
J gene: TRBJ2-2
D gene: TRBD2
CDR3 protein: CATSQDSSGLAGLGELFF
CDR3 DNA: TGCGCCACCAGCCAAGATAGCTCGGGACTAGCGGGCCTGGGGGAGCTGTTTTTT

clone size: .
V gene: TRBV7-3
J gene: TRBJ2-3
D gene: .
CDR3 protein: CASNPGGANTDTQYF
CDR3 DNA: TGTGCCAGCAACCCAGGGGGGGCGAACACAGATACGCAGTATTTT

clone size: once
V gene: TRBV29-1
J gene: TRBJ1-1
D gene: TRBD1
CDR3 protein: CSTGTGGDAEAFF
CDR3 DNA: TGCAGCACTGGGACAGGCGGCGACGCTGAAGCTTTCTTT

clone size: .
V gene: TRBV11-2
J gene: TRBJ2-2
D gene: .
CDR3 protein: CANSRVGKQNTGELFF
CDR3 DNA: TGTGCCAACAGCCGAGTGGGGAAACAGAACACGGGGGAGCTGTTTTTT

clone size: .
V gene: TRBV6-5
J gene: TRBJ2-1
D gene: .
CDR3 protein: CAGSSGLYNEQFF
CDR3 DNA: TGTGCCGGCAGTTCCGGCCTTTACAATGAGCAGTTTTTC

clone size: .
V gene: TRBV4-2
J gene: TRBJ2-6
D gene: .
CDR3 protein: CASSLQGSGANVLTF
CDR3 DNA: TGTGCTAGCAGCCTTCAGGGGTCCGGGGCCAACGTCCTGACTTTC

clone size: .
V gene: TRBV11-2
J gene: TRBJ2-7
D gene: .
CDR3 protein: CTVSLRWTRENEQYF
CDR3 DNA: TGTACCGTCAGCTTACGATGGACACGGGAAAACGAGCAGTACTTC

clone size: .
V gene: TRBV6-1
J gene: TRBJ2-2
D gene: TRBD2
CDR3 protein: CTTTLRTSGINTGELFF
CDR3 DNA: TGTACCACGACACTTCGGACTAGCGGAATCAACACTGGGGAGCTGTTTTTT

clone size: .
V gene: TRBV6-5
J gene: TRBJ2-1
D gene: .
CDR3 protein: CAIRRGSNEQFF
CDR3 DNA: TGTGCCATCAGGAGAGGGTCCAATGAGCAGTTCTTC

clone size: .
V gene: TRBV29-1
J gene: TRBJ2-2
D gene: .
CDR3 protein: CSFGIGWGMTGELFF
CDR3 DNA: TGCAGCTTTGGTATAGGGTGGGGGATGACCGGGGAGCTGTTTTTT

clone size: .
V gene: TRBV11-1
J gene: TRBJ2-1
D gene: .
CDR3 protein: CVSIFQGPLDNEQFF
CDR3 DNA: TGTGTCAGCATCTTCCAGGGACCACTGGACAATGAGCAGTTCTTC

clone size: once
V gene: TRBV6-1
J gene: TRBJ2-6
D gene: TRBD1
CDR3 protein: CASMDRVGANVLTF
CDR3 DNA: TGTGCCAGCATGGACAGGGTTGGGGCCAACGTCCTGACTTTC

clone size: .
V gene: TRBV2
J gene: TRBJ2-7
D gene: TRBD2
CDR3 protein: CASNERLAGCLSTYEQYF
CDR3 DNA: TGTGCCAGCAATGAGCGGCTAGCGGGATGCCTATCTACCTACGAGCAGTACTTC

clone size: .
V gene: TRBV6-5
J gene: TRBJ2-2
D gene: TRBD2
CDR3 protein: CASSYSSGSGGNSGELFF
CDR3 DNA: TGTGCTAGCAGTTACTCGAGCGGGTCGGGAGGGAACTCCGGGGAGCTGTTTTTT

clone size: .
V gene: TRBV29-1
J gene: TRBJ1-2
D gene: .
CDR3 protein: CSVGAQTRTRVANYGYTF
CDR3 DNA: TGCAGCGTTGGGGCACAAACACGAACTCGAGTGGCTAACTATGGCTACACCTTC

clone size: .
V gene: TRBV7-3
J gene: TRBJ2-7
D gene: .
CDR3 protein: CVSSFRVHEQYF
CDR3 DNA: TGTGTCAGCAGTTTCAGGGTCCACGAGCAGTACTTC

clone size: .
V gene: TRBV11-3
J gene: TRBJ1-1
D gene: .
CDR3 protein: CAGSLERDTESFF
CDR3 DNA: TGTGCCGGCAGCTTAGAAAGGGATACTGAATCCTTCTTT

clone size: .
V gene: TRBV6-1
J gene: TRBJ1-2
D gene: .
CDR3 protein: CTSSAPLYGYTF
CDR3 DNA: TGTACTAGCAGTGCCCCCCTATACGGCTACACCTTC

clone size: many
V gene: TRBV28
J gene: TRBJ2-4
D gene: TRBD1
CDR3 protein: CASSLVQGIGAKNIQYF
CDR3 DNA: TGTGCCAGCAGTTTGGTACAGGGGATTGGAGCCAAAAACATTCAGTACTTC

clone size: .
V gene: TRBV12-3/TRBV12-4
J gene: TRBJ1-1
D gene: .
CDR3 protein: CVNSLGGALGTEAFF
CDR3 DNA: TGTGTCAACAGTTTGGGTGGGGCGCTTGGCACTGAAGCTTTCTTT

clone size: many
V gene: TRBV7-9
J gene: TRBJ1-2
D gene: TRBD1
CDR3 protein: CASSFQGEGYTF
CDR3 DNA: TGTGCCAGCAGCTTCCAGGGGGAGGGCTACACCTTC

clone size: few
V gene: TRBV29-1
J gene: TRBJ1-2
D gene: TRBD1
CDR3 protein: CSINRDRTPGYTF
CDR3 DNA: TGCAGCATTAACAGGGACAGGACCCCCGGCTACACCTTC

clone size: .
V gene: TRBV10-3
J gene: TRBJ2-2
D gene: .
CDR3 protein: CAISIGSSNTGEPFF
CDR3 DNA: TGTGCCATCAGTATAGGCAGTTCGAACACCGGGGAGCCGTTTTTT

clone size: few
V gene: TRBV18
J gene: TRBJ2-1
D gene: TRBD2
CDR3 protein: CASLAGTEQFF
CDR3 DNA: TGTGCCAGCTTAGCGGGAACTGAGCAGTTCTTC

clone size: .
V gene: TRBV11-2
J gene: TRBJ1-3
D gene: .
CDR3 protein: CASTSPNRNTIYF
CDR3 DNA: TGTGCCAGCACCAGCCCAAATCGGAACACCATATATTTT